The rows below give T cell receptor beta chains drawn from one sample of a study of regulatory T cells in long-lasting Graves disease. TCRdb called the multiplex PCR reads again in MiXCR, with one record for every CDR3 protein. The top ten clones hold 13% to 15% of a sample with roughly 260,000 distinct CDR3 sequences, 18% of them seen once. The sample also formed part of further work on T cells in Graves' hyperthyroidism and ophthalmopathy.

Sequencing used peripheral blood mononuclear cells (PBMCs), obtained at new diagnosis, from a patient treated with antithyroid drugs. The source is a young woman with Graves disease. Both conserved end residues are part of each CDR3. The order of the fields is J gene, clone size, V gene, D gene, CDR3 DNA, CDR3 protein. D genes are given only for firm matches. Where a row states a size, it is once, few, many or the class of an expanded clone; other rows omit it.

TRBJ2-1	few	TRBV7-9	-	TGTGCCAGCAGGCAGGTGGGGGTGTCCTACAATGAGCAGTTCTTC	CASRQVGVSYNEQFF
TRBJ2-3	many	TRBV2	TRBD2	TGTGCCAGTCGTATACTAGCGGAGATATACACAGATACGCAGTATTTT	CASRILAEIYTDTQYF
TRBJ2-2	many	TRBV7-3	-	TGTGCCAGCAGCTTAGAGGGGGGCCCCACCGGGGAGCTGTTTTTT	CASSLEGGPTGELFF
TRBJ2-2	many	TRBV2	TRBD1	TGTGCCACCCGACAGGGTTCGAACACCGGGGAGCTGTTTTTT	CATRQGSNTGELFF
TRBJ1-6	many	TRBV20-1	-	TGCAGTGCTCAGGGAGTAGGCTCACCCCTCCACTTT	CSAQGVGSPLHF
TRBJ2-1	many	TRBV18	-	TGTGCCAGCTCCCACGACCCGCGAGGGGCTAATGAGCAGTTCTTC	CASSHDPRGANEQFF
TRBJ2-7	-	TRBV7-6	-	TGTGCCAGCAGCTTACTGGCAGGGGAGTACGTGGACGAGCAGTACTTC	CASSLLAGEYVDEQYF
TRBJ2-5	-	TRBV7-2	-	TGTGCCAGCAGCTTAAGGCGCTCCCTGGAGACCCAGTACTTC	CASSLRRSLETQYF
TRBJ2-2	-	TRBV7-9	-	TGTGCCAGCAGTATGGGCGGGGAGCTGTTTTTT	CASSMGGELFF
TRBJ2-3	many	TRBV7-2	-	TGTGCCAGCACCCAGACGCAGGGGCCAGGGGATACGCAGTATTTT	CASTQTQGPGDTQYF
TRBJ2-5	many	TRBV10-3	-	TGTGCCATCAGTGAGTCGGGGGCACGCCAAGAGACCCAGTACTTC	CAISESGARQETQYF
TRBJ1-4	many	TRBV29-1	-	TGCAGCGCCCCTGGGTGGAAACTGTTTTTT	CSAPGWKLFF
TRBJ1-1	-	TRBV9	-	TGTGCCAGCAGCGTACCCGGGACTGAAGTTTTCTTT	CASSVPGTEVFF
TRBJ1-1	-	TRBV6-1	-	TGTGCCAGCACCGTGGCGAGGGGAAAGACTGGAGCTTTCTTT	CASTVARGKTGAFF
TRBJ1-3	few	TRBV3-1	-	TGTGCCAGCAGCCAAAGGGGTACTGGAAACACCATATATTTT	CASSQRGTGNTIYF
TRBJ1-5	few	TRBV27	-	TGTGCCAGCAGTTTAAACGGGGACTATAGCAATCAGCCCCAGCATTTT	CASSLNGDYSNQPQHF
TRBJ1-1	many	TRBV20-1	-	TGCAGTGCTAGCCGCATGAGCACTGAAGCTTTCTTT	CSASRMSTEAFF
TRBJ2-1	many	TRBV20-1	TRBD2	TGCAGTGCTAGAGACCCTTGGACTAGCGGGGGCTACAATGAGCAGTTCTTC	CSARDPWTSGGYNEQFF
TRBJ2-5	many	TRBV4-1	-	TGCGCCAGCAGCCCCACTCCAGGGGCTTCGGGAGAGACCCAGTACTTC	CASSPTPGASGETQYF
TRBJ2-3	many	TRBV24-1	TRBD1	TGTGCCACCAGTGATGCCCGGGACAGGGGGAGCACAGATACGCAGTATTTT	CATSDARDRGSTDTQYF
TRBJ2-7	many	TRBV7-2	-	TGTGCCAGCAAAGGCCCCAGCTCCTACGAGCAGTACTTC	CASKGPSSYEQYF
TRBJ1-4	many	TRBV7-6	-	TGTGCCAGCAGCTTAGCTTGGAATGAAAAACTGTTTTTT	CASSLAWNEKLFF
TRBJ1-2	many	TRBV12-3/TRBV12-4	-	TGTGCCAGCAGTTTAAAAGTTAACTATGGCTACACCTTC	CASSLKVNYGYTF
TRBJ1-1	many	TRBV29-1	TRBD1	TGCAGCGTTGAAGACCGGGGACAGGGGACTGAAGCTTTCTTT	CSVEDRGQGTEAFF
TRBJ1-6	many	TRBV20-1	-	TGCAGTGCTAGAGGCCAGACAGATAATTCACCCCTCCACTTT	CSARGQTDNSPLHF
TRBJ1-1	many	TRBV7-9	-	TGTGCCAGCAGCTCAAACCCCCTAAGGCGGGGGACGGACATGAACACTGAAGCTTTCTTT	CASSSNPLRRGTDMNTEAFF
TRBJ1-6	many	TRBV5-1	-	TGCGCCAGCAGCTTGGGGACACACAATAATTCACCCCTCCACTTT	CASSLGTHNNSPLHF
TRBJ2-1	-	TRBV10-3	TRBD2	TGTGCCATCAGTGATTACGGACTAGCGGGGGGGGGTGAGCAGTTCTTC	CAISDYGLAGGGEQFF
TRBJ2-1	-	TRBV12-3/TRBV12-4	TRBD1	TGTGCCAGCAGTTTAGCCGGACAGGGGCCTTACAATGAGCAGTTCTTC	CASSLAGQGPYNEQFF
TRBJ1-5	-	TRBV12-3/TRBV12-4	-	TGTGCCAGCAGGACCGGGACCGACAATCAGCCCCAGCATTTT	CASRTGTDNQPQHF
TRBJ1-1	many	TRBV3-1	TRBD1	TGTGCCAGCAGCCCCATGGGTGACAGGGGGTCTGAAGCTTTCTTT	CASSPMGDRGSEAFF
TRBJ1-4	many	TRBV15	TRBD1	TGTGCCACCAGCCGAGGGGGCGATGAAAAACTGTTTTTT	CATSRGGDEKLFF
TRBJ1-3	many	TRBV12-3/TRBV12-4	-	TGTGCCAGCAGTTTCTCGCTACGTGGGCGGGGGGCAACTGGAAACACCATATATTTT	CASSFSLRGRGATGNTIYF
TRBJ2-1	-	TRBV6-1	TRBD1	TGTGCCACCAAATCCGGGACAGGGGTACGTGGGCAGTTCTTC	CATKSGTGVRGQFF
TRBJ2-5	many	TRBV7-9	-	TGTGCCAGCAGCTTGGGTCTACAGGTTAGGCAAGAGACCCAGTACTTC	CASSLGLQVRQETQYF
TRBJ2-3	-	TRBV7-2	-	TGTGCCAGCAGCTTCGGACTGGCAGATACGCAGTATTTT	CASSFGLADTQYF
TRBJ1-1	many	TRBV6-1	TRBD1	TGTGCCAGCAGCTTTTCGACAGGGATGAACACTGAAGCTTTCTTT	CASSFSTGMNTEAFF
TRBJ2-3	many	TRBV29-1	TRBD2	TGCAGCGTTGAGGGGGGGACTAGCGGAACCACAGATACGCAGTATTTT	CSVEGGTSGTTDTQYF
TRBJ2-1	-	TRBV20-1	TRBD2	TGCAGTGCTAGAAGTGCGGTAGCGGGGGGGTTCAATGAGCAGTTCTTC	CSARSAVAGGFNEQFF
TRBJ2-5	many	TRBV7-3	-	TGTGCCAGCAGCGATAAGACGGGGACCCAGTACTTC	CASSDKTGTQYF
TRBJ2-3	many	TRBV19	-	TGTGCCAGTAGTCCCGGACAGCCAGATACGCAGTATTTT	CASSPGQPDTQYF
TRBJ1-5	many	TRBV12-3/TRBV12-4	-	TGTGCCAGCAGTCCCTCCCGGGAGGGGCGCCTGAGCAATCAGCCCCAGCATTTT	CASSPSREGRLSNQPQHF
TRBJ2-5	many	TRBV24-1	-	TGTGCCACCAGTGATCGCAGCTCGTCAGGGGCCCAAGAGACCCAGTACTTC	CATSDRSSSGAQETQYF
TRBJ1-2	many	TRBV18	-	TGTGCCAGCTCACCTCAGGGGATTTATGGCTACACCTTC	CASSPQGIYGYTF
TRBJ2-4	many	TRBV13	-	TGTGCCAGCAGCCCTAGGGAGACCCAAAACATTCAGTACTTC	CASSPRETQNIQYF
TRBJ1-6	many	TRBV5-1	-	TGCGCCAGCAGCTTGAGGCAGGGCTTGAGCTCCTATAATTCACCCCTCCACTTT	CASSLRQGLSSYNSPLHF